The source of this TCR beta chain is a study of CD8+CD57+ T cells in acquired aplastic anemia. Profiling of TCR beta VDJ combinations and CDR3 sequences used genomic DNA as template. TCRdb re-analysed the reads in MiXCR, keeping a single row per CDR3 protein. The sample consists of fewer than 250,000 distinct CDR3 sequences, about half of them appearing once. General study findings and limits: About 28 sequences, all CD8+ CDR3, were shared between patients and controls.

In patients chosen for sequencing, flow cytometry had shown CD8+CD57+ cell expansion. Patients were untreated when blood was sampled. This clonotype was seen only once. The antigen remains undetermined. Germline V lookup: CDR1 LNHDA, CDR2 SQIVND (reference sequence). The CDR3 contains 13 residues. V lost 5 bases and J lost 3, with 10 bases in between. Source material: sorted CD4+, CD8+, or CD8+CD57+ T cells (not recorded which) from PBMCs. This receptor was obtained from a human donor with aplastic anemia. The genes are TRBV19 and TRBJ1-2; TRBD1 is a possible D gene (5 bases). In DNA, the CDR3 is TGTGCCAGTAGTCAGGGCAGGGACTATGGCTACACCTTC. Residues: CASSQGRDYGYTF.